A single sample is the source of the 5 T cell receptor beta chains below, sequenced in a study of CD8 T cells in Susac syndrome. With random hexamers, about 0.45 to 1 ug RNA was reverse transcribed. One entry per CDR3 protein results from TCRdb running MiXCR on the immunoSEQ multiplex PCR reads. The repertoire includes 150,000 to 180,000 distinct CDR3 sequences, 85% to 95% of them detected once, and around 0.15% sits in the top ten. Sequencing input: CD4+ T cells from PBMCs. The receptors here all came from a human donor with Susac syndrome.

The V call is TRBV4-2, the J call TRBJ1-6; tentative D call: TRBD1 (6 bases). Germline CDR1 and CDR2: LGHNA and YNFKEQ. V lost 1 base to trimming and J lost 8 bases, with 15 bases between them. This CDR3 spans 16 amino acids. In DNA, the CDR3 is TGTGCCAGCAGCCAAGTTCAGGGGCAACGAGATTCACCCCTCCACTTT. Amino acid sequence: CASSQVQGQRDSPLHF.

The chain recombines TRBV7-9 with TRBJ1-3; TRBD1 might be the D (5 bases). The CDR3 consists of 15 residues. The germline V and J ends were trimmed by 3 bases and 3 bases, with 12 bases remaining between them. Germline values: CDR1 SEHNR, CDR2 FQNEAQ (reference sequence). The CDR3 nucleotides are TGTGCCAGCAGCTTGCAGGGTATGGGTGGAAACACCATATATTTT. Translating it yields CASSLQGMGGNTIYF.

This rearrangement joins TRBV5-1 to TRBJ2-2; D not certain. The CDR3 sequence is 14 residues long. Trimming left V 10 bases short and J 7 bases short, with 20 bases between. CDR1 is SGHRS and CDR2 is YFSETQ in the germline V gene. This chain's CDR3 is CASMVSAKGGELFF. The CDR3, as DNA: TGCGCCTCCATGGTGAGCGCAAAAGGCGGGGAGCTGTTTTTT.

V is TRBV6-6 and J is TRBJ2-3; possibly TRBD2 for D (5 bases). Germline loops: CDR1 MNHNY, CDR2 SVGAGI (reference sequence). The CDR3 consists of 14 residues. V was cut by 0 bases and J by 5 bases, with 9 bases left in between. As DNA, the CDR3 is TGTGCCAGCAGTTACTCTCCCCGGGGAGATACGCAGTATTTT. It translates to CASSYSPRGDTQYF.

This clonotype was seen only a few times. V usage is TRBV7-8 and J usage is TRBJ1-5, with no clear D. CDR1 and CDR2 (germline): SGHVS, FQNEAQ. This CDR3 has 13 amino acids. Trimming took off 6 bases at V and 5 bases at J, with 11 bases between the two ends. The CDR3 nucleotides read TGTGCCAGCAGTCCCGACCGGTATCAGCCCCAGCATTTT. Encoded protein: CASSPDRYQPQHF.